A single sample gave rise to the 15 T cell receptor beta chains below, sequenced in a study of blood T cell repertoires in COVID-19. Repertoires were generated with immunoSEQ multiplex PCR, while TCRdb's copy carries only in-frame clones and drops some. The sample consists of 70,000 to 95,000 clones, 80% to 90% of them appearing once. Input material: peripheral blood. These TCRs come from a woman of 80 years or more with active COVID-19.

The chain links TRBV19 to TRBJ1-2, with 8 nucleotides matching TRBD1. CDR1 is LNHDA and CDR2 is SQIVND in the germline V gene (reference sequence). With 4 bases clipped from V and 8 bases from J, the junction kept 9 bases outside the gene matches. The CDR3 consists of 14 residues. CDR3 region: CASSTVGQGGGYTF. The CDR3 coding sequence is TGTGCCAGTAGTACCGTTGGACAGGGTGGCGGCTACACCTTC.

V gene TRBV19 combines with J gene TRBJ2-1, with D possibly being TRBD2 (5 bases). CDR1 and CDR2 from the germline V gene are LNHDA and SQIVND (reference sequence). This CDR3 region has 14 residues. V was trimmed by 5 bases and J by 4 bases, leaving 12 bases between them. The CDR3: CASSRPDLYNEQFF. CDR3 nucleotide sequence: TGTGCCAGTAGTCGACCGGACTTATACAATGAGCAGTTCTTC.

The chain combines TRBV2 with TRBJ2-3; 9 bases map to TRBD2. Trimming cost V 9 bases and J 4 bases; bases outside gene matches: 8. In germline, CDR1 is SNHLY, CDR2 FYNNEI. The CDR3 extends over 14 amino acids. The CDR3 region is CARDSGSFSDTQYF. Here the CDR3 DNA reads TGTGCCAGAGATAGCGGGAGCTTCTCAGATACGCAGTATTTT.

This chain links TRBV28 with TRBJ2-7; D is possibly TRBD2 (5 bases). The CDR3 is 14 amino acids. The germline V gene has CDR1 MDHEN and CDR2 SYDVKM. The ends were cut back, 6 bases at V and 10 bases at J, with 22 bases in the middle. The CDR3 region is CASSLIPRLREQYF. CDR3 DNA: TGTGCCAGCAGCCTTATCCCCCGACTACGGGAACAGTACTTC.

The chain uses TRBV7-8 and TRBJ2-7; TRBD1 is a possible D gene (6 bases). Germline lookup yields CDR1 SGHVS and CDR2 FQNEAQ. V lost 7 bases and J 2 bases, leaving 18 bases between the germline ends. The CDR3 covers 15 residues. CDR3 protein: CASTLAGTRTYEQYF. CDR3 DNA: TGTGCCAGCACCCTTGCCGGGACAAGGACCTACGAGCAGTACTTC. The entire variable domain, with the rest obtained from reference TRBV7-8 and TRBJ2-7, is as follows: GAGVSQSPRYKVAKRGQDVALRCDPISGHVSLFWYQQALGQGPEFLTYFQNEAQLDKSGLPSDRFFAERPEGSVSTLKIQRTQQEDSAVYLCASTLAGTRTYEQYFGPGTRLTVT.

The CDR3: CASSEGRGGQYF. The CDR3 DNA follows: TGTGCCAGCAGTGAGGGGAGGGGTGGGCAGTACTTC. The V call is TRBV6-1, the J call TRBJ2-7, with TRBD2 matching 7 bases. The CDR3 runs 12 residues. Germline V CDR1 and CDR2: MNHNS, SASEGT. V was clipped by 3 bases and J by 9 bases; unmatched bases: 5.

This sequence joins TRBV28 and TRBJ2-4, with 10 bases aligning to TRBD1. Germline CDR1 MDHEN, CDR2 SYDVKM. V dropped 6 bases and J dropped 9; count of bases not matched to a gene: 20. There are 18 residues in the CDR3. The CDR3 nucleotides are TGTGCCAGCAGCGCCTTGAGGTGGCCGGGACAGGGGAGTTTCATTCAGTACTTC. Amino acid sequence: CASSALRWPGQGSFIQYF.

V and J are TRBV27 and TRBJ1-2; TRBD1 matches 9 bases. V shed 5 bases, J shed 4 bases, and the junction held 5 bases outside the gene matches. Germline CDR1 and CDR2: MNHEY and SMNVEV (reference sequence). The CDR3 has 14 residues. The CDR3 here is CASSRTGESYGYTF. Here the CDR3 DNA reads TGTGCCAGCAGTCGGACAGGGGAATCCTATGGCTACACCTTC.

V and J are TRBV5-1 and TRBJ2-6, with 8 bases aligning to TRBD1. The CDR3 contains 16 residues. CDR1 SGHRS and CDR2 YFSETQ come from the germline V gene. The V segment lost 4 bases and the J segment 0 bases; nucleotides outside the gene matches: 3. This chain's CDR3 is CASSTTGGSGANVLTF. The DNA of the CDR3 is TGCGCCAGCAGCACTACAGGGGGCTCTGGGGCCAACGTCCTGACTTTC.

The rearrangement uses TRBV4-3 and TRBJ1-2, with 8 positions matching TRBD1. Germline V gene data show CDR1 as LGHNA and CDR2 as YSLEER. The CDR3 extends over 14 amino acids. Trimming cost V 5 bases and J 3 bases; bases outside gene matches: 5. CDR3 sequence (DNA): TGCGCCAGCAGCGCCCAGACAGGGGACTATGGCTACACCTTC. This codes for CASSAQTGDYGYTF.

The chain uses TRBV7-9 and TRBJ1-1, with no clear D. V was shortened by 5 bases and J by 1 base, with 14 bases between the two germline ends. Looked up from germline, CDR1 is SEHNR and CDR2 is FQNEAQ (reference sequence). CDR3 length equals 15 residues. DNA of the CDR3: TGTGCCAGCAGCCAACCGAACCCGGGGAACACTGAAGCTTTCTTT. Translating it yields CASSQPNPGNTEAFF. Looking up the rest from reference TRBV7-9 and TRBJ1-1 gives the full variable domain: DTGVSQNPRHKITKRGQNVTFRCDPISEHNRLYWYRQTLGQGPEFLTYFQNEAQLEKSRLLSDRFSAERPKGSFSTLEIQRTEQGDSAMYLCASSQPNPGNTEAFFGQGTRLTVV.

The genes are TRBV4-2 and TRBJ1-1; TRBD1 matches at 7 bases. The J segment lost 1 base and the V segment lost 4 bases, leaving 12 bases of the junction unmatched. The CDR3 has 17 amino acids. CDR1 and CDR2 from the germline V gene are LGHNA and YNFKEQ. CDR3 sequence: CASSLIPLRTGNTEAFF. CDR3 coding DNA: TGTGCCAGCAGCCTAATACCCCTTCGGACAGGGAACACTGAAGCTTTCTTT.

This chain uses TRBV11-3 with TRBJ2-3; 8 bases line up with TRBD2. Germline V CDR1 and CDR2: SGHNT, YENEEA. The junction had 7 bases not matched to a gene; V was cut back by 5 bases and J by 0 bases. The CDR3 length is 16 residues. The CDR3 bases are TGTGCCAGCAGCCCGGGGGGGAGGGGTAGCACAGATACGCAGTATTTT. Translation: CASSPGGRGSTDTQYF.

The chain combines TRBV3-1 (or the pseudogene TRBV3-2) with TRBJ2-7; weak D call: TRBD1 (5 bases). CDR1 and CDR2 from the germline V gene are LGHDT and YNNKEL (reference sequence). The CDR3 spans 14 residues. The ends were cut back, 5 bases at V and 0 bases at J, with 11 bases in the middle. The CDR3 nucleotides read TGTGCCAGCAGCGTTACGACAGCCTCCTACGAGCAGTACTTC. Translation gives CASSVTTASYEQYF.

The gene calls are TRBV29-1 and TRBJ1-4; D is ambiguous. The germline gives CDR1 SQVTM, CDR2 ANQGSEA. CDR3 length equals 10 residues. The V gene lost 6 bases and the J gene lost 12 bases, with 11 bases spanning the gap. The CDR3 nucleotides are TGCAGCGTCCGTTTAGGAGAACTGTTTTTT. Its translation: CSVRLGELFF.